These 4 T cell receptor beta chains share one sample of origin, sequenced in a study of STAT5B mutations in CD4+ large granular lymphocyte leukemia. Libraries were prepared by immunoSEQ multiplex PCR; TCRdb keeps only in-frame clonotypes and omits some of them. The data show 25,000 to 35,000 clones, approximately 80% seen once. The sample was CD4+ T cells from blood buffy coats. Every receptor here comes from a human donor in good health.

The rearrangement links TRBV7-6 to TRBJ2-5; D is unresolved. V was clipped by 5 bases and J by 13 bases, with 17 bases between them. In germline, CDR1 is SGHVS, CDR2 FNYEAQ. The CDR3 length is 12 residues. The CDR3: CASSPQLGPPYF. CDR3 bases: TGTGCCAGCAGCCCCCAGCTCGGACCCCCGTACTTC.

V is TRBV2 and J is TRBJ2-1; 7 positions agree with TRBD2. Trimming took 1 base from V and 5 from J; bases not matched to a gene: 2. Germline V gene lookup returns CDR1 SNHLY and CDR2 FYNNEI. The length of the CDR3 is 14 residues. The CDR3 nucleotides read TGTGCCAGCAGTGAAGGGACTAGGAACAATGAGCAGTTCTTC. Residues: CASSEGTRNNEQFF.

Written as DNA, the CDR3 is TGCGCCAGCAGCCCAACAGGGATGGGCCAGCCCCAGCATTTT. It codes for CASSPTGMGQPQHF. V gene TRBV5-1 combines with J gene TRBJ1-5, with a weak D call TRBD1 (6 bases). The CDR3 has 14 residues. Germline V lookup: CDR1 SGHRS, CDR2 YFSETQ. Trimming cost V 4 bases and J 7 bases, with 15 bases left between them.

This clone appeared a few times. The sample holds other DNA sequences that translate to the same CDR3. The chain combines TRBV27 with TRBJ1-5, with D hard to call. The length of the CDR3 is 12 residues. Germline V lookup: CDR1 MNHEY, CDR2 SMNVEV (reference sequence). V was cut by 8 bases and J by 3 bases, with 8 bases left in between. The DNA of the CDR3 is TGTGCCAGCGGGAGATACAATCAGCCCCAGCATTTT. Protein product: CASGRYNQPQHF.